The text below deals with one T cell receptor beta chain. Its antigen is still unknown. The data belong to a study of monozygotic twins with cystic fibrosis. The CDR3 runs 12 residues. The V segment lost 0 bases and the J segment 12 bases; nucleotides outside the gene matches: 1. Germline V lookup: CDR1 SGHNT, CDR2 YYREEE (reference sequence). The table came from immunoSEQ multiplex PCR; TCRdb's copy has only in-frame clones and leaves some out. The sample yields under 10,000 clones, roughly 98% seen once. Study-level findings and limits: Monozygotic CF twins shared more identical nucleotide clonotypes than unrelated patients. In 13 of 16 pairs, V gene usage was closest to the co-twin's.

This TCR was sampled from a girl aged 2 to 10 with cystic fibrosis. The chain is built from TRBV5-4 and TRBJ2-1; 9 bases fit TRBD2. The material sequenced was blood. CDR3 sequence: CASSLGSGGQFF. The CDR3 bases are TGTGCCAGCAGCTTGGGTAGCGGGGGGCAGTTCTTC.